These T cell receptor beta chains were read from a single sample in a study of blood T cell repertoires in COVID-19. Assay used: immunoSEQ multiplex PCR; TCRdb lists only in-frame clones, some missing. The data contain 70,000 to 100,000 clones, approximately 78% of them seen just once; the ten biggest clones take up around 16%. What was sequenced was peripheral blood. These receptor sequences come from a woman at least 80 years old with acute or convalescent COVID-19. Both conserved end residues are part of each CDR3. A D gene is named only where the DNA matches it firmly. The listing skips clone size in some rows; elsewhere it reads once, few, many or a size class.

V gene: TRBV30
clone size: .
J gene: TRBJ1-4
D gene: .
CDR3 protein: CAWSQMAGINEKLFF
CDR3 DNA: TGTGCCTGGAGCCAAATGGCTGGCATCAATGAAAAACTGTTTTTT

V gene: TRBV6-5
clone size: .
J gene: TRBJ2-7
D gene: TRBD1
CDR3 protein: CASFMLPTGPSEQYF
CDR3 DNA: TGTGCCAGCTTTATGCTTCCGACAGGGCCCTCCGAGCAGTACTTC

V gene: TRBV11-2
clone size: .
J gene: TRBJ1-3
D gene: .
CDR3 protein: CASSLGARDSGNTIYF
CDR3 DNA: TGTGCCAGCAGCTTAGGGGCCAGAGACTCTGGAAACACCATATATTTT

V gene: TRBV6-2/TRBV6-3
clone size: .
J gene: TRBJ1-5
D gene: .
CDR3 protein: CASSSPVNRGNQPQHF
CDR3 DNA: TGTGCCAGCAGTTCCCCAGTTAACAGGGGCAATCAGCCCCAGCATTTT

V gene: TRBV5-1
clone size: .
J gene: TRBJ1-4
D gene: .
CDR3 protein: CASSMTGQSTNEKLFF
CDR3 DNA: TGCGCCAGCAGCATGACTGGACAGAGCACTAATGAAAAACTGTTTTTT

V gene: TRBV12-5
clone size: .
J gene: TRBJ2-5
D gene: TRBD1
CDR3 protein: CASGRDRAETQYF
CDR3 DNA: TGTGCTAGTGGTCGTGACAGGGCAGAGACCCAGTACTTC

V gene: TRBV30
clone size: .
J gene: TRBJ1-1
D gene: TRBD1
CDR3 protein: CAWSRDSLNTEAFF
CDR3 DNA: TGTGCCTGGAGCCGGGACAGCTTGAACACTGAAGCTTTCTTT

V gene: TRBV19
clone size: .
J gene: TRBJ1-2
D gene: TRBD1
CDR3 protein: CASSIGGTGTDYGYTF
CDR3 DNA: TGTGCCAGTAGTATTGGTGGGACAGGCACTGACTATGGCTACACCTTC

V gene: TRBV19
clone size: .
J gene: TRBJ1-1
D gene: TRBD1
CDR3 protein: CASSMGQGNTEAFF
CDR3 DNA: TGTGCCAGTAGTATGGGACAGGGGAACACTGAAGCTTTCTTT

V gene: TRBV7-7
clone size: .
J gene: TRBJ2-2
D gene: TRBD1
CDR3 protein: CASSGPGQGVGELFF
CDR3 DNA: TGTGCTAGCAGCGGACCGGGACAGGGAGTCGGGGAGCTGTTTTTT

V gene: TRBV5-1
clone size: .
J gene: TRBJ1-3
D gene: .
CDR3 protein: CASSLERAVSGNTIYF
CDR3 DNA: TGCGCCAGCAGCTTGGAACGAGCCGTCTCTGGAAACACCATATATTTT

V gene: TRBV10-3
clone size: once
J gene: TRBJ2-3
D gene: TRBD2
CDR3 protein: CAIKGTSGITDTQYF
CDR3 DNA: TGTGCCATCAAGGGGACTAGCGGGATCACAGATACGCAGTATTTT

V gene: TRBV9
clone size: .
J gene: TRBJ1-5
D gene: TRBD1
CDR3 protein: CASSVAGDRGPQHF
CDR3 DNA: TGTGCCAGCAGCGTAGCTGGGGACAGGGGCCCCCAGCATTTT

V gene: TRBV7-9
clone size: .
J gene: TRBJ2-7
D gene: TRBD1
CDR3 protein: CASSFRGGQGVEQYF
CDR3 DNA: TGTGCCAGCAGCTTTCGCGGTGGACAGGGCGTCGAGCAGTACTTC

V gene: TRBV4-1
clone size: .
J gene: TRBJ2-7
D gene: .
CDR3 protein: CASGFGYEQYF
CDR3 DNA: TGCGCCAGCGGTTTCGGCTACGAGCAGTACTTC

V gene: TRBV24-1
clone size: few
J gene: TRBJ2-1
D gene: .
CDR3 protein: CATSDPGTRAANEQFF
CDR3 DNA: TGTGCCACCAGTGATCCCGGGACAAGGGCAGCGAATGAGCAGTTCTTC

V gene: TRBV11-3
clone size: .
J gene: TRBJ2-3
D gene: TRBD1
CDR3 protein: CASSRQGSTDTQYF
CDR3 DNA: TGTGCCAGCAGCCGACAGGGGAGCACAGATACGCAGTATTTT

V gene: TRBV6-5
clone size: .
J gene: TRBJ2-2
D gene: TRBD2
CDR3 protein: CASSYAGTSGTGELFF
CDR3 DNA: TGTGCCAGCAGTTACGCTGGAACTAGCGGCACCGGGGAGCTGTTTTTT

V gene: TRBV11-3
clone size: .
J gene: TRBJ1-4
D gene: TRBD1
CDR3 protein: CASSLSTGGSEKLFF
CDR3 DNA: TGTGCCAGCAGCTTATCGACAGGGGGAAGCGAAAAACTGTTTTTT

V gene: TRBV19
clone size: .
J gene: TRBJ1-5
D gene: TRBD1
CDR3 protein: CASSSVIRDRGAQPQHF
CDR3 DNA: TGTGCCAGTAGTTCCGTAATCCGGGACAGGGGAGCTCAGCCCCAGCATTTT

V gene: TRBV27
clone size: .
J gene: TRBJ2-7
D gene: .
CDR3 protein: CASSGQLSYEQYF
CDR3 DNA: TGTGCCAGCAGTGGACAGCTCTCCTACGAGCAGTACTTC